A selection of T cell receptor beta chains follows, all from one sample in a study of CD8 T cells in ankylosing spondylitis. One entry per CDR3 protein, called by TCRdb with MiXCR from the 5' RACE reads. This table has under 170,000 distinct CDR3 sequences, around 42% appearing once. Specimen: synovial fluid, either unsorted or a sorted T cell fraction (not recorded which). All receptors derive from a male donor with ankylosing spondylitis. Each CDR3 is given with its conserved first and last residue. Fields, in order: D gene, V gene, J gene, clone size, CDR3 protein, CDR3 DNA. The D gene is left open where the match is weak. A clone size is listed for some rows: how often the clone was seen (once, few, many), or a class if it is expanded.

d_call: -
v_call: TRBV18
j_call: TRBJ1-2
clone_size: -
cdr3_aa: CASSVHRGDAHGYTF
cdr3_nt: TGTGCCAGCTCCGTCCACCGTGGGGATGCCCATGGCTACACCTTC

d_call: TRBD1
v_call: TRBV5-1
j_call: TRBJ1-2
clone_size: -
cdr3_aa: CASSLAPRDRGKQRAGYTF
cdr3_nt: TGCGCCAGCAGCTTGGCACCGAGGGACAGGGGAAAACAACGGGCTGGCTACACCTTC

d_call: -
v_call: TRBV29-1
j_call: TRBJ2-1
clone_size: few
cdr3_aa: CSVEEGNDIGLFF
cdr3_nt: TGCAGCGTTGAAGAAGGGAATGATATAGGGCTGTTCTTC

d_call: TRBD2
v_call: TRBV11-1
j_call: TRBJ2-5
clone_size: -
cdr3_aa: CASSWGTSGSVYQETQYF
cdr3_nt: TGTGCCAGCAGCTGGGGGACTAGCGGGAGTGTTTACCAAGAGACCCAGTACTTC

d_call: -
v_call: TRBV11-2
j_call: TRBJ2-7
clone_size: -
cdr3_aa: CASNLAGRVTSYEQYF
cdr3_nt: TGTGCCAGCAACTTAGCAGGGCGGGTTACCTCCTACGAGCAGTACTTC

d_call: -
v_call: TRBV4-2
j_call: TRBJ2-1
clone_size: few
cdr3_aa: CASSLQGTLLDEQFF
cdr3_nt: TGTGCCAGCAGCCTTCAAGGGACTCTCCTGGATGAGCAGTTCTTC

d_call: -
v_call: TRBV12-3/TRBV12-4
j_call: TRBJ2-2
clone_size: -
cdr3_aa: CAIRTLGAGELFF
cdr3_nt: TGTGCCATCCGAACTCTGGGGGCCGGGGAGCTGTTTTTT

d_call: -
v_call: TRBV29-1
j_call: TRBJ1-2
clone_size: -
cdr3_aa: CSVVPPQRVYGYTF
cdr3_nt: TGCAGCGTTGTCCCGCCGCAAAGGGTCTATGGCTACACCTTC

d_call: -
v_call: TRBV4-1
j_call: TRBJ2-3
clone_size: -
cdr3_aa: CASSQRAGGPGTDTQYF
cdr3_nt: TGCGCCAGCAGCCAAAGGGCAGGGGGGCCGGGCACAGATACGCAGTATTTT

d_call: TRBD1
v_call: TRBV12-3/TRBV12-4
j_call: TRBJ2-2
clone_size: -
cdr3_aa: CASRRTGYTGELFF
cdr3_nt: TGTGCCAGCAGGCGGACAGGGTACACCGGGGAGCTGTTTTTT

d_call: -
v_call: TRBV30
j_call: TRBJ1-5
clone_size: -
cdr3_aa: CAWSVPGGRLYQPQHF
cdr3_nt: TGTGCCTGGAGTGTACCGGGGGGGCGTCTATATCAGCCCCAGCATTTT

d_call: TRBD2
v_call: TRBV20-1
j_call: TRBJ2-7
clone_size: -
cdr3_aa: CSARKFSGSSYEQYF
cdr3_nt: TGCAGTGCTCGCAAGTTTAGCGGGAGCTCCTACGAGCAGTACTTC

d_call: -
v_call: TRBV3-1
j_call: TRBJ1-2
clone_size: -
cdr3_aa: CASSRRGEFSNYPLTLYGYTF
cdr3_nt: TGTGCCAGCAGCCGAAGGGGAGAGTTCTCTAACTATCCCCTTACACTCTATGGCTACACCTTC

d_call: -
v_call: TRBV5-1
j_call: TRBJ1-1
clone_size: few
cdr3_aa: CASSPGHPDTEAFF
cdr3_nt: TGCGCCAGCAGCCCCGGACACCCGGACACTGAAGCTTTCTTT

d_call: TRBD2
v_call: TRBV28
j_call: TRBJ2-7
clone_size: many
cdr3_aa: CASSFPTSAYRSSYEQYF
cdr3_nt: TGTGCCAGCAGTTTCCCTACTAGCGCTTACAGGAGCTCCTACGAGCAGTACTTC

d_call: -
v_call: TRBV27
j_call: TRBJ2-1
clone_size: many
cdr3_aa: CASSPRQGMRSYNEQFF
cdr3_nt: TGTGCCAGCAGTCCCCGGCAGGGCATGAGATCCTACAATGAGCAGTTCTTC

d_call: -
v_call: TRBV12-3/TRBV12-4
j_call: TRBJ1-4
clone_size: few
cdr3_aa: CASSFDSATNEKLFF
cdr3_nt: TGTGCCAGCAGTTTTGACAGCGCAACTAATGAAAAACTGTTTTTT